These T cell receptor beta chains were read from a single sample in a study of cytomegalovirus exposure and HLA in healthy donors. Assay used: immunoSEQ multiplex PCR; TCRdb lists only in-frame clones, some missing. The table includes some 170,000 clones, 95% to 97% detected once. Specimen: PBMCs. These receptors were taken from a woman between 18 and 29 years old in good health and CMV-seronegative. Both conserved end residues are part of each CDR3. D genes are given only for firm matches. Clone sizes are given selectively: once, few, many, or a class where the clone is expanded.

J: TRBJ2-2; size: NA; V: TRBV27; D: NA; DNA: TGTGCCAGCAGTGAGGACTTTTCAAACACCGGGGAGCTGTTTTTT; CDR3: CASSEDFSNTGELFF
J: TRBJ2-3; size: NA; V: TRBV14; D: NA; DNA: TGTGCCAGCAGCCAAGAGGGACCCGGGACTTTAGATACGCAGTATTTT; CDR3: CASSQEGPGTLDTQYF
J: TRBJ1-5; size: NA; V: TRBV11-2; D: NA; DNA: TGTGCCAGCAGCTTAGGGCAGGGGTGGCAGCCCCAGCATTTT; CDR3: CASSLGQGWQPQHF
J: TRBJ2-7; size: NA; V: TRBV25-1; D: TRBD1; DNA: TGTGCCAGCAGTGACACGGGGACAGGGCGAAGCTCCTACGAGCAGTACTTC; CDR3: CASSDTGTGRSSYEQYF
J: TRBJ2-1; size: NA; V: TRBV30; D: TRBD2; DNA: TGTGCCTGGAGTGTACCTTTAGCGGGGAACTACAATGAGCAGTTCTTC; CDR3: CAWSVPLAGNYNEQFF
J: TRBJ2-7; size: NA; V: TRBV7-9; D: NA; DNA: TGTGCCAGCAGCTTACGGACTACCGACTACGAGCAGTACTTC; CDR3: CASSLRTTDYEQYF
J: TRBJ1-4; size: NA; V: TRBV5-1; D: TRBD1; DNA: TGCGCCAGCAGCTCGGGACAGGGGGCCGAAAAACTGTTTTTT; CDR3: CASSSGQGAEKLFF
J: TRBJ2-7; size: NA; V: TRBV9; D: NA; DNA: TGTGCCAGCAGCCCTTGGGAGGGGGGCGAGCAGTACTTC; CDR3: CASSPWEGGEQYF
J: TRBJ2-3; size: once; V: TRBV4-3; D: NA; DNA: TGCGCCAGCAGCCAAGATTTCCTCAGGTCTGGCACAGATACGCAGTATTTT; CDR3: CASSQDFLRSGTDTQYF
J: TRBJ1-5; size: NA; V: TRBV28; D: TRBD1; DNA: TGTGCCAGCAGTACGGACAGGGTTCAGCCCCAGCATTTT; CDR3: CASSTDRVQPQHF
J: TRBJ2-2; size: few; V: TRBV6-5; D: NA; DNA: TGTGCCAGCACGTGGGGGGTGGAAGCCGGGGAGCTGTTTTTT; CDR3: CASTWGVEAGELFF
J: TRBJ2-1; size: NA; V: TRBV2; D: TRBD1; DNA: TGTGCCAGCAGTGACCCCGGACAGGGCTACAATGAGCAGTTCTTC; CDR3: CASSDPGQGYNEQFF
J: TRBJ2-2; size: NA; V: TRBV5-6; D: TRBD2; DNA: TGTGCCAGCAGCCCCCCACGCGGGGGATTGAGGGACGGGGAGCTGTTTTTT; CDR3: CASSPPRGGLRDGELFF